This T cell receptor (beta chain) was documented in a study of T cells after yellow fever vaccination. Across the study: SMART-Seq v4 Ultra Low Input prepared the low-cell-number fractions.

TCRdb re-derived calls from the 5' RACE reads in MiXCR, one entry per CDR3 protein. The profile shows around 590,000 distinct CDR3 sequences, 10% to 15% of them singletons. The germline CDR1 and CDR2 sequences are SGHVS and FQNEAQ. V was trimmed by 4 bases and J by 3 bases, leaving 16 bases between them. CDR3 length: 16 residues. This specimen was PBMCs, taken on the day of the yellow fever booster vaccination. This rearrangement joins TRBV7-8 to TRBJ2-4; the D gene could be TRBD1 or TRBD2 (5 bases each). The sequence was obtained from a man aged 25 to 40 who received the YFV17D yellow fever vaccine. The CDR3 here is CASSSPIGDDKNIQYF. The DNA of the CDR3 is TGTGCCAGCAGCTCACCCATCGGGGACGACAAAAACATTCAGTACTTC.